A single sample is the source of the 4 T cell receptor beta chains below, sequenced in a study of metastatic and nonmetastatic thyroid tumors (dated by TCRdb to about 2020). No patient had received any treatment before thyroid surgery. Library creation used PCR. For sequencing, an Illumina HiSeq 4000 was employed. TCRdb trimmed public reads at Q25 via fastp, called clones via MiXCR and kept in-frame beta chains. This sample comprises over 6,500 clones, roughly a third of them detected only once. Of the sample, around 13% is held by the ten largest clones. The sequencing sample was made of adjacent normal tissue. Receptors were obtained from a female donor with papillary thyroid cancer or a benign thyroid nodule (not recorded which). Some clones in this sample may be carry-over from other donors' samples.

This clone was found a few times. The CDR3 region is CASSPRDRGLNTEAFF. CDR3 DNA: TGTGCCAGCAGTCCCCGGGACAGGGGTTTAAACACTGAAGCTTTCTTT. The V gene is TRBV6-1, the J gene TRBJ1-1; TRBD1 agrees at 10 bases. CDR1 is MNHNS, CDR2 SASEGT, per germline. The CDR3 length is 16 residues. V dropped 5 bases and J dropped 2; count of bases not matched to a gene: 8.

The chain uses TRBV20-1 and TRBJ1-1, with 7 positions matching TRBD1. V shed 4 bases and J 5 bases; nucleotides not matched to a gene: 7. Germline lookup yields CDR1 DFQATT and CDR2 SNEGSKA (reference sequence). This CDR3 has 13 amino acids. The DNA for the CDR3 is TGCAGTGCTAAGAAGACAGGGAGGACTGAAGCTTTCTTT. This gives the protein CSAKKTGRTEAFF.

The CDR3 sequence is CSARDKGIGGGYTF. The CDR3, as DNA: TGCAGTGCTAGAGATAAGGGGATAGGGGGTGGCTACACCTTC. The chain employs TRBV20-1 and TRBJ1-2, with D possibly being TRBD1 (6 bases). Germline V gene sequence: CDR1 DFQATT, CDR2 SNEGSKA (reference sequence). The V end was cut by 0 bases, the J end by 7 bases, with 15 bases between. This CDR3 has 14 amino acids.

This clone was seen more than once but under ten times. The chain couples TRBV24-1 to TRBJ2-2; 7 bases are a match to TRBD2. The germline gives CDR1 KGHDR, CDR2 SFDVKD. V lost 2 bases, J lost 4 bases, and 6 bases stayed unmatched. CDR3 length equals 16 residues. CDR3 in amino acids: CATSDSGEGLTGELFF. The CDR3 nucleotides are TGTGCCACCAGTGATTCGGGGGAGGGCCTCACCGGGGAGCTGTTTTTT.